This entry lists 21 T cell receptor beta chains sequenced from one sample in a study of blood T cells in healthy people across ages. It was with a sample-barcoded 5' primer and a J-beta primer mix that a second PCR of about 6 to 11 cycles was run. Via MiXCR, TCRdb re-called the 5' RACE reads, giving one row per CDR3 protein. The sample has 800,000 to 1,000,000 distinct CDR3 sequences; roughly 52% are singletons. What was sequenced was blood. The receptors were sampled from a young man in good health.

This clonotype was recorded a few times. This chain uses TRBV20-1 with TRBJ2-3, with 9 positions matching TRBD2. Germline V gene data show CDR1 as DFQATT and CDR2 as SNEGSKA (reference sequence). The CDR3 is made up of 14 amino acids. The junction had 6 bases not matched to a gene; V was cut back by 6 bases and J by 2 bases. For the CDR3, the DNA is TGCAGTGCGTCAGCGGGGGGCTACACAGATACGCAGTATTTT. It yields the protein CSASAGGYTDTQYF.

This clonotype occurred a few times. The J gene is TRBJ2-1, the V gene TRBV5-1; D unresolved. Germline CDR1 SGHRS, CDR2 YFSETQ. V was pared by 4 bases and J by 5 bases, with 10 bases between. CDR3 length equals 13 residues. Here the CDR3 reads CASSLPLDNEQFF. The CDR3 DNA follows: TGCGCCAGCAGCCTCCCATTGGACAATGAGCAGTTCTTC.

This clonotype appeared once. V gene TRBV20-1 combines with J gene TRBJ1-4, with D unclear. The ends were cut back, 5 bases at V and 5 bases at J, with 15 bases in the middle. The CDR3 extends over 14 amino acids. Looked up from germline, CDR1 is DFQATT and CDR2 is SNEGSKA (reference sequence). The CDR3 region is CSALNPSKNEKLFF. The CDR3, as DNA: TGCAGTGCTCTAAACCCGTCAAAGAATGAAAAACTGTTTTTT.

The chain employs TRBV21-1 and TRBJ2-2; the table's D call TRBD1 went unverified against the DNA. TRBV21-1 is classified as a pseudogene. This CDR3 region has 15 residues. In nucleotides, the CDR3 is TGTGCCAGTATCGACCGGGACAGGAGCACCGGGGAGCTGTTTTTT. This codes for CASIDRDRSTGELFF.

For the CDR3, the DNA is TGTGCCAGCAAGCGCGAACTAGCGGAAAACAATGAGCAGTTCTTC. Amino acids: CASKRELAENNEQFF. The chain joins TRBV7-9 to TRBJ2-1, with 8 bases lining up with TRBD2. Per the germline V gene, CDR1 is SEHNR and CDR2 is FQNEAQ (reference sequence). Germline trimming cut 7 bases from V and 5 bases from J; bases unmatched to any gene: 10. This CDR3 spans 15 amino acids.

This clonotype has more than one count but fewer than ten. The CDR3 DNA is TGTGCTTGCCCGGGACAGGGGGATGAAAAACTGTTTTTT. Its protein is CACPGQGDEKLFF. This chain uses TRBV7-9 with TRBJ1-4, with TRBD1 identical over 11 bases. Germline values: CDR1 SEHNR, CDR2 FQNEAQ (reference sequence). There are 13 residues in the CDR3. Supplemented by reference TRBV7-9 and TRBJ1-4, the full variable domain reads DTGVSQNPRHKITKRGQNVTFRCDPISEHNRLYWYRQTLGQGPEFLTYFQNEAQLEKSRLLSDRFSAERPKGSFSTLEIQRTEQGDSAMYLCACPGQGDEKLFFGSGTQLSVL.

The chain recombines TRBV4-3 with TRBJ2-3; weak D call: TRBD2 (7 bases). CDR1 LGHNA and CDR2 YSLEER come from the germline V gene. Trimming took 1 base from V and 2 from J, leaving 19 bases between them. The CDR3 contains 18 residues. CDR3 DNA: TGCGCCAGCAGCCAAGGCGTTAGGGGGGGCGGAGTCACAGATACGCAGTATTTT. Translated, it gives CASSQGVRGGGVTDTQYF.

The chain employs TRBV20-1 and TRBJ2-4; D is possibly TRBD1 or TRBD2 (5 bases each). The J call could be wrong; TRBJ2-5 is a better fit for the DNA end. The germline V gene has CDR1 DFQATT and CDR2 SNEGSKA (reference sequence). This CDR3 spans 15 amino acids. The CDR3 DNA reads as TGCAGTGCTACTAGCCCTGTGGGGGTACAGGAGACCCAGTACTTC. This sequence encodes CSATSPVGVQETQYF.

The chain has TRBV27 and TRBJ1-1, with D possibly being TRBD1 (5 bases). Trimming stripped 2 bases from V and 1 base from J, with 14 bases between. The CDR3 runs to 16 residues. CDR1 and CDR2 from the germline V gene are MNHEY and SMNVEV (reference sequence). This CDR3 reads CASSLAVGAQNTEAFF. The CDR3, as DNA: TGTGCCAGCAGTTTAGCTGTTGGGGCCCAGAACACTGAAGCTTTCTTT.

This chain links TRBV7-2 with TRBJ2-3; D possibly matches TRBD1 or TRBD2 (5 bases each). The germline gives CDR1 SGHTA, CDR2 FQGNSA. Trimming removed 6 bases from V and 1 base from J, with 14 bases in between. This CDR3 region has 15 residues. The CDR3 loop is CASSRTGARTDTQYF. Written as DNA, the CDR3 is TGTGCCAGCAGTCGGACCGGGGCCCGCACAGATACGCAGTATTTT.

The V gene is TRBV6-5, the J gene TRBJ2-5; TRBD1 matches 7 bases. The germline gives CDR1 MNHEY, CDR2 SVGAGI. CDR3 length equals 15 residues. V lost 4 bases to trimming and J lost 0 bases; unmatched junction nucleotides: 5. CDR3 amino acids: CASSSGQPYQETQYF. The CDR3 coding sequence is TGTGCCAGCAGTTCGGGACAGCCGTACCAAGAGACCCAGTACTTC.

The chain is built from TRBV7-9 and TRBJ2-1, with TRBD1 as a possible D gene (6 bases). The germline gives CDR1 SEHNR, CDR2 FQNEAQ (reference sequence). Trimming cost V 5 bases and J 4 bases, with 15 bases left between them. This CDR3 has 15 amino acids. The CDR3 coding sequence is TGTGCCAGCAGCATGACAGGTTCGGGGTACAATGAGCAGTTCTTC. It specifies CASSMTGSGYNEQFF.

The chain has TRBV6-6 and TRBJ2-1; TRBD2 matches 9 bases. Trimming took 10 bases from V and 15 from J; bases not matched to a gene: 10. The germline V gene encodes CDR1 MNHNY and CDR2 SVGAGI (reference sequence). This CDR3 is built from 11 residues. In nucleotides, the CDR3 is TGTGCCACTTGGACTAGCGAAAAAGGGTTCTTC. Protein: CATWTSEKGFF.

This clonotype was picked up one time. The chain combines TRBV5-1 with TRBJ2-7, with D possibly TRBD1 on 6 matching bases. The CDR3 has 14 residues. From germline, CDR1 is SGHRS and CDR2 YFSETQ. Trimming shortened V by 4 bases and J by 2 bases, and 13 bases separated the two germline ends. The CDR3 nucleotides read TGCGCCAGCAGCCCGGGGACACACCCCTACGAGCAGTACTTC. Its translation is CASSPGTHPYEQYF.

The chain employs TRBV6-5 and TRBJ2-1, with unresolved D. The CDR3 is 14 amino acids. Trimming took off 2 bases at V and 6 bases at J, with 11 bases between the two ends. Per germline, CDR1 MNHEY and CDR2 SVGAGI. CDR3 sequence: CASSYRLRVNEQFF. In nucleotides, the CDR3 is TGTGCCAGCAGTTACAGACTCCGGGTCAATGAGCAGTTCTTC.

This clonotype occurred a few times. The CDR3 spells CASSGLAGVYNEQFF. CDR3 DNA: TGTGCCAGCAGCGGACTAGCGGGGGTCTACAATGAGCAGTTCTTC. The chain uses TRBV4-2 and TRBJ2-1, with 13 nucleotides matching TRBD2. Trimming at V came to 5 bases and at J to 3 bases, leaving 1 base not matched to a gene. The CDR3 is made up of 15 amino acids. CDR1 is LGHNA and CDR2 is YNFKEQ in the germline V gene.

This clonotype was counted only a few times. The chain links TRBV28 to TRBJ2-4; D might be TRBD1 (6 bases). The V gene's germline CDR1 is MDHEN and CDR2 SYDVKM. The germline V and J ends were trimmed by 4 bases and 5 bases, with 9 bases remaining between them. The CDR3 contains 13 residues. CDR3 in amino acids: CASSSGAQNIQYF. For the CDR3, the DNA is TGTGCCAGCAGTTCAGGGGCCCAAAACATTCAGTACTTC.

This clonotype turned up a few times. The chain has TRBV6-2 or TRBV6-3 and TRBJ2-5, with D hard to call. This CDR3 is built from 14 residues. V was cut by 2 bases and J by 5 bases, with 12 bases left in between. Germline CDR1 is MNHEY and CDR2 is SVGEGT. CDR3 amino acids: CASSYVPTGETQYF. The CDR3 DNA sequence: TGTGCCAGCAGTTACGTCCCAACTGGTGAGACCCAGTACTTC.

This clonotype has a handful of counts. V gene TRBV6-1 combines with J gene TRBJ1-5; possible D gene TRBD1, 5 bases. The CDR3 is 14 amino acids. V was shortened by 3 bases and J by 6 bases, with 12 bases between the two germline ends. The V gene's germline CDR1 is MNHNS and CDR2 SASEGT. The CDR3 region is CASSDYGARQPQHF. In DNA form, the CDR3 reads TGTGCCAGCAGTGACTACGGGGCCCGTCAGCCCCAGCATTTT.

CDR3 nucleotide sequence: TGCAGTGCTAGAGGGACTAGCGGAACCTCCTACAATGAGCAGTTCTTC. Translation gives CSARGTSGTSYNEQFF. The rearrangement links TRBV20-1 to TRBJ2-1; 10 positions match TRBD2. V dropped 1 base and J dropped 0; count of bases not matched to a gene: 3. The CDR3 covers 16 residues. Germline assignment: CDR1 DFQATT and CDR2 SNEGSKA (reference sequence).

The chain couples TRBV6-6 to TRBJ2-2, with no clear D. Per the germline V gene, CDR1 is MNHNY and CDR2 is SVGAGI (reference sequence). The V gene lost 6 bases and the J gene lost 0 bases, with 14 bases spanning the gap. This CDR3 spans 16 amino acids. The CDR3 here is CASSPPGRANTGELFF. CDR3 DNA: TGTGCCAGCAGCCCTCCGGGTCGGGCGAACACCGGGGAGCTGTTTTTT.